One and the same sample provided the 14 T cell receptor beta chains below, sequenced in a study of patients and donors after allogeneic stem cell transplantation. One entry per CDR3 protein, called by TCRdb with MiXCR from the RT-PCR reads. In the table there are a few hundred thousand distinct CDR3 sequences, roughly 14% of which are singletons. The sequenced sample was blood, either unsorted or a sorted T cell fraction (not recorded which). These receptors were collected from a human donor who was either an allogeneic HSCT recipient or a stem cell or donor lymphocyte infusion donor (not recorded which). It is not recorded whose cells these are; they may come from a transplant donor.

V usage is TRBV27 and J usage is TRBJ1-5; D is uncertain. The V and J ends lost 3 bases and 1 base respectively, with 10 bases between them. The CDR3 covers 15 residues. Germline CDR1 is MNHEY and CDR2 is SMNVEV (reference sequence). The CDR3 is CASSFTGYSNQPQHF. CDR3 coding DNA: TGTGCCAGCAGTTTCACGGGGTACAGCAATCAGCCCCAGCATTTT.

The genes are TRBV7-2 and TRBJ2-3; no reliable D call. The CDR3 has 15 residues. The germline V gene has CDR1 SGHTA and CDR2 FQGNSA. The V end was cut by 5 bases, the J end by 0 bases, with 12 bases between. CDR3 bases: TGTGCCAGCAGCACATCTAGGGCTAGCACAGATACGCAGTATTTT. This gives the protein CASSTSRASTDTQYF.

The rearrangement uses TRBV27 and TRBJ2-7, with 7 bases aligning to TRBD1. V shed 5 bases, J shed 11 bases, and the junction held 9 bases outside the gene matches. Germline V CDR1 and CDR2: MNHEY, SMNVEV (reference sequence). This CDR3 has 12 amino acids. As DNA, the CDR3 is TGTGCCAGCAGTCTACGGGGAACAGGGGAGTACTTC. Protein sequence: CASSLRGTGEYF.

This clonotype was seen a handful of times. V and J are TRBV7-9 and TRBJ2-7; D unclear. Trimming cost V 1 base and J 4 bases, with 14 bases left between them. The CDR3 has 15 amino acids. CDR1 is SEHNR and CDR2 is FQNEAQ in the germline V gene (reference sequence). In DNA, the CDR3 is TGTGCCAGCAGCTTAGGTGGGGATACCCCGTACGAGCAGTACTTC. It is translated as CASSLGGDTPYEQYF.

In its sample, this clonotype was seen a few times. J is TRBJ2-5 and V is TRBV20-1; perhaps D is TRBD1 or TRBD2 (6 bases each). The length of the CDR3 is 16 residues. V was pared by 5 bases and J by 3 bases, with 22 bases between. Germline CDR1 and CDR2: DFQATT and SNEGSKA (reference sequence). This CDR3 reads CSAGPGGGRGEETQYF. CDR3 bases: TGCAGTGCTGGGCCCGGAGGGGGACGCGGGGAAGAGACCCAGTACTTC.

This clonotype showed up many times. The chain employs TRBV10-3 and TRBJ2-2, with 8 bases lining up with TRBD2. The J segment lost 7 bases and the V segment lost 6 bases, leaving 10 bases of the junction unmatched. Germline V CDR1 and CDR2: ENHRY, SYGVKD. The CDR3 has 15 residues. The DNA of the CDR3 is TGTGCCATCAGCCCCGAGGGACTAGTCATCGGGGAGCTGTTTTTT. Amino acid sequence: CAISPEGLVIGELFF.

This clonotype was counted ten times or more. The CDR3 DNA follows: TGTGCCTGGAGTCTATGGGGTTCGGAGACTGAAGCTTTCTTT. Translated, it gives CAWSLWGSETEAFF. The chain couples TRBV30 to TRBJ1-1; D gene ambiguous. Germline V CDR1 and CDR2: GTSNPN, SVGIG (reference sequence). Trimming took off 2 bases at V and 5 bases at J, with 15 bases between the two ends. This CDR3 contains 14 residues.

This clonotype was detected a few times. The V gene is TRBV5-6, the J gene TRBJ2-1; D is perhaps TRBD1 (5 bases). Trimming took off 5 bases at V and 4 bases at J, with 10 bases between the two ends. The CDR3 contains 13 residues. Looked up from germline, CDR1 is SGHDT and CDR2 is YYEEEE. CDR3 in amino acids: CASSSDRYNEQFF. CDR3 nucleotides: TGTGCCAGCAGTTCCGACAGATACAATGAGCAGTTCTTC.

The CDR3 protein is CASRQDLWGNTIYF. CDR3 sequence (DNA): TGTGCCAGTCGCCAGGATTTGTGGGGAAACACCATATATTTT. The chain is built from TRBV19 and TRBJ1-3; D is ambiguous. The CDR3 sequence is 14 residues long. From germline, CDR1 is LNHDA and CDR2 SQIVND (reference sequence). V dropped 8 bases and J dropped 4 bases, with 15 bases sitting between them.

This clonotype has ten or more counts. The chain carries TRBV6-1 and TRBJ1-1; a weak D match, TRBD1 (5 bases). Trimming took 2 bases from V and 0 from J, leaving 10 bases between them. This CDR3 has 15 residues. CDR1 MNHNS and CDR2 SASEGT come from the germline V gene. The CDR3, as DNA: TGTGCCAGCAGTGAAACGGGACTTATGAACACTGAAGCTTTCTTT. Translating it yields CASSETGLMNTEAFF.

This clonotype was counted many times. The V gene is TRBV9, the J gene TRBJ2-1, with 9 bases matching TRBD1. V lost 3 bases, J lost 9 bases, and 19 bases stayed unmatched. CDR3 size: 18 residues. From germline, CDR1 is SGDLS and CDR2 YYNGEE. The CDR3 reads CASSDRDRVNSPSGEQFF. The DNA of the CDR3 is TGTGCCAGCAGCGACCGGGACAGGGTGAATTCCCCCTCGGGTGAGCAGTTCTTC.

Ten or more counts support this clonotype. The V call is TRBV20-1, the J call TRBJ2-7; perhaps TRBD2 as D (5 bases). The V gene's germline CDR1 is DFQATT and CDR2 SNEGSKA (reference sequence). V lost 3 bases and J 3 bases, leaving 12 bases between the germline ends. The CDR3 extends over 13 amino acids. In nucleotides, the CDR3 is TGCAGTGCTAGCGGGGAGTCAGGCTACGAGCAGTACTTC. It codes for CSASGESGYEQYF.

The rearrangement joins TRBV5-1 to TRBJ2-2; D not certain. The V and J ends lost 3 bases and 5 bases respectively, with 8 bases between them. Germline V gene sequence: CDR1 SGHRS, CDR2 YFSETQ. CDR3 length: 13 amino acids. The CDR3 coding sequence is TGCGCCAGCAGCTCTCAGGTGACCGGGGAGCTGTTTTTT. It is translated as CASSSQVTGELFF.

This clonotype was seen a handful of times. This chain joins TRBV7-2 and TRBJ1-2, with D perhaps matching TRBD1 (6 bases). V lost 1 base and J 7 bases, leaving 13 bases between the germline ends. CDR1 SGHTA and CDR2 FQGNSA come from the germline V gene. The CDR3 has 14 residues. For the CDR3, the DNA is TGTGCCAGCAGCTTAGATTGGGAAGGGGGTGGCTACACCTTC. Residues: CASSLDWEGGGYTF.